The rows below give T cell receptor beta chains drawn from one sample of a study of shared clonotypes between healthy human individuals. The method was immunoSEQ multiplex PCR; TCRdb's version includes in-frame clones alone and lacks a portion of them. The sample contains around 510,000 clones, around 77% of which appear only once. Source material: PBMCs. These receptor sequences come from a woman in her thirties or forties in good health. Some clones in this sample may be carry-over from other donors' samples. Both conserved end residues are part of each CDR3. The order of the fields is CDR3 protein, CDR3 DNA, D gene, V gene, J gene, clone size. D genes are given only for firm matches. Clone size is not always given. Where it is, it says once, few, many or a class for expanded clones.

CDR3aa: CASSFGPPGTSGRSTGELFF
CDR3nt: TGTGCCAGCAGCTTTGGGCCCCCCGGGACTAGCGGGAGGAGTACCGGGGAGCTGTTTTTT
d_gene: TRBD2
v_gene: TRBV7-3
j_gene: TRBJ2-2
abundance: -

CDR3aa: CASSLRITGANVLTF
CDR3nt: TGTGCCAGCAGCTTGAGGATTACTGGGGCCAACGTCCTGACTTTC
d_gene: -
v_gene: TRBV11-2
j_gene: TRBJ2-6
abundance: -

CDR3aa: CASSESAGMGSGELFF
CDR3nt: TGTGCCAGCAGTGAATCGGCAGGGATGGGCTCCGGGGAGCTGTTTTTT
d_gene: -
v_gene: TRBV25-1
j_gene: TRBJ2-2
abundance: -

CDR3aa: CASSRQGRGAFF
CDR3nt: TGTGCCAGCAGCAGACAGGGGCGAGGGGCTTTCTTT
d_gene: TRBD1
v_gene: TRBV7-9
j_gene: TRBJ1-1
abundance: -

CDR3aa: CASSPRDIANEKLFF
CDR3nt: TGCGCCAGCAGCCCACGGGACATTGCTAATGAAAAACTGTTTTTT
d_gene: -
v_gene: TRBV4-1
j_gene: TRBJ1-4
abundance: -

CDR3aa: CASMLSRKRSFDSYEQYF
CDR3nt: TGTGCCAGCATGTTGAGCAGGAAGAGGAGTTTTGACTCCTACGAGCAGTACTTC
d_gene: -
v_gene: TRBV6-4
j_gene: TRBJ2-7
abundance: -

CDR3aa: CASSEGQQYNEQFF
CDR3nt: TGTGCCAGCAGCGAAGGACAGCAATACAATGAGCAGTTCTTC
d_gene: -
v_gene: TRBV11-3
j_gene: TRBJ2-1
abundance: -

CDR3aa: CASNKMATDTEYF
CDR3nt: TGTGCCAGCAATAAAATGGCGACGGACACGGAGTACTTC
d_gene: -
v_gene: TRBV6-5
j_gene: TRBJ2-7
abundance: -

CDR3aa: CAISSLGPDVSGELFF
CDR3nt: TGTGCCATCAGTAGCTTAGGACCAGACGTCTCCGGGGAGCTGTTTTTT
d_gene: -
v_gene: TRBV10-3
j_gene: TRBJ2-2
abundance: -

CDR3aa: CASSSLQETQYF
CDR3nt: TGTGCCAGCAGTTCCCTACAAGAGACCCAGTACTTC
d_gene: -
v_gene: TRBV28
j_gene: TRBJ2-5
abundance: -

CDR3aa: CASKSSHRDTGPNEKLFF
CDR3nt: TGTGCCAGCAAAAGCTCCCATCGGGACACGGGGCCTAATGAAAAACTGTTTTTT
d_gene: -
v_gene: TRBV11-2
j_gene: TRBJ1-4
abundance: -

CDR3aa: CASGQGLNEQFF
CDR3nt: TGTGCCAGCGGACAGGGGCTTAATGAGCAGTTCTTC
d_gene: TRBD1
v_gene: TRBV2
j_gene: TRBJ2-1
abundance: -

CDR3aa: CASRFGGTAADTQYF
CDR3nt: TGTGCCAGCCGGTTTGGGGGGACTGCCGCAGATACGCAGTATTTT
d_gene: -
v_gene: TRBV6-6
j_gene: TRBJ2-3
abundance: -

CDR3aa: CASSPSPGQETEAFF
CDR3nt: TGTGCCAGCAGCCCATCCCCAGGGCAGGAAACTGAAGCTTTCTTT
d_gene: -
v_gene: TRBV11-3
j_gene: TRBJ1-1
abundance: many

CDR3aa: CAWIRGGSGYTF
CDR3nt: TGTGCCTGGATCCGAGGGGGGTCTGGCTACACCTTC
d_gene: -
v_gene: TRBV30
j_gene: TRBJ1-2
abundance: -

CDR3aa: CASSEGAGRETQYF
CDR3nt: TGTGCCAGCAGTGAGGGCGCAGGGAGAGAGACCCAGTACTTC
d_gene: -
v_gene: TRBV2
j_gene: TRBJ2-5
abundance: -

CDR3aa: CASSVALADSYEQYF
CDR3nt: TGTGCCAGCAGCGTAGCACTAGCGGACTCCTACGAGCAGTACTTC
d_gene: TRBD2
v_gene: TRBV9
j_gene: TRBJ2-7
abundance: -